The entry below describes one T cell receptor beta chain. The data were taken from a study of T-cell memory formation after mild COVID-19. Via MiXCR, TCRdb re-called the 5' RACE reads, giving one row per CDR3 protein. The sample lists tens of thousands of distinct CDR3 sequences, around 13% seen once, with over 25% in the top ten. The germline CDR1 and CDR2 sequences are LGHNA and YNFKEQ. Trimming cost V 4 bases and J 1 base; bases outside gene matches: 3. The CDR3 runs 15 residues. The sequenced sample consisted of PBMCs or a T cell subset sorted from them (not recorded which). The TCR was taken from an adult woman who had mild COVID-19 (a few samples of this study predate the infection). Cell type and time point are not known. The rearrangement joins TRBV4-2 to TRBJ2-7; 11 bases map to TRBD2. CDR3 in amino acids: CASSPLAGESYEQYF. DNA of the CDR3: TGTGCCAGCAGCCCACTAGCGGGGGAGTCCTACGAGCAGTACTTC.